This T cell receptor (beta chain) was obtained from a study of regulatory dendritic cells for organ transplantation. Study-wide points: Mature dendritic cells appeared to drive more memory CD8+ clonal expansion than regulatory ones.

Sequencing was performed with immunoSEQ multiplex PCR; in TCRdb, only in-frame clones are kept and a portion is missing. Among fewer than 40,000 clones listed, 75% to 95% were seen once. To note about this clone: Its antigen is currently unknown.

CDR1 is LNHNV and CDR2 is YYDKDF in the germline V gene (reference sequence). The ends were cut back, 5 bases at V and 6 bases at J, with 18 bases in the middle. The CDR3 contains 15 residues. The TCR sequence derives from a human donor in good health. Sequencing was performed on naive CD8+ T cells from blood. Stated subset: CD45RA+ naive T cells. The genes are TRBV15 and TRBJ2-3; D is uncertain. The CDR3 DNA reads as TGTGCCACCAGCTCAAGTCCCCTCGTCGCGGATACGCAGTATTTT. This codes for CATSSSPLVADTQYF.